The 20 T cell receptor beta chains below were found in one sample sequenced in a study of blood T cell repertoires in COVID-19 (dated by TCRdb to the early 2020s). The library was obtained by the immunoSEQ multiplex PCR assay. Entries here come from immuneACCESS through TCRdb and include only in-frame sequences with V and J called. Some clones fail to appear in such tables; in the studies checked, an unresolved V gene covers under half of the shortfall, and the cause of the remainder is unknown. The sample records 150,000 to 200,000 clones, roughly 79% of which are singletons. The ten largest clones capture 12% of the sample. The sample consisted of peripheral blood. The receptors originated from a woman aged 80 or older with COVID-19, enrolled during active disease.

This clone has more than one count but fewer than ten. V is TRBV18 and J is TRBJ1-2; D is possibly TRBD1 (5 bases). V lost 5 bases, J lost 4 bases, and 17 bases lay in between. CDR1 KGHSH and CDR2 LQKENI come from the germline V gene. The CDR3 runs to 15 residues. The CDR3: CASSTTGSTPYGYTF. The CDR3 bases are TGTGCCAGCTCAACAACAGGTTCGACTCCCTATGGCTACACCTTC.

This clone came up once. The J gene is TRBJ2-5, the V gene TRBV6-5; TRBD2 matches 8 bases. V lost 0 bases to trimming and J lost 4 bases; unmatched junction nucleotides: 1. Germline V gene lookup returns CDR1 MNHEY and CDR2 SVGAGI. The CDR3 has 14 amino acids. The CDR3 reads CASSYSLAGETQYF. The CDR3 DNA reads TGTGCCAGCAGTTACTCCCTAGCGGGAGAGACCCAGTACTTC.

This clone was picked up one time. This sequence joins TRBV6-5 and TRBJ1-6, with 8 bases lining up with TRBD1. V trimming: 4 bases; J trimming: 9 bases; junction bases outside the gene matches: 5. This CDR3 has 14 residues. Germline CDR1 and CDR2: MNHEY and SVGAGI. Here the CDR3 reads CASSSSRGLSPLHF. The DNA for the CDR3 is TGTGCCAGCAGTTCGTCCAGGGGGCTTTCACCCCTCCACTTT.

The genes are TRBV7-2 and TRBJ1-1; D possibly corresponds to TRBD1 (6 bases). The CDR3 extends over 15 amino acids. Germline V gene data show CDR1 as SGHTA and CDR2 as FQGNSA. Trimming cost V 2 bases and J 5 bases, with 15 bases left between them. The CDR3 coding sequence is TGTGCCAGCAGCTTATCACCAGGGGCTGATACTGAAGCTTTCTTT. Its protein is CASSLSPGADTEAFF.

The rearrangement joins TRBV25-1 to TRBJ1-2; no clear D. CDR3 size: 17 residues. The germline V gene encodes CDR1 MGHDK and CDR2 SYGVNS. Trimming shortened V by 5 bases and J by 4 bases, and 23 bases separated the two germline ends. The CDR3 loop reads CASSSSIPVSGPYGYTF. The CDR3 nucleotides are TGTGCCAGCAGTTCCTCGATTCCGGTCTCGGGTCCCTATGGCTACACCTTC.

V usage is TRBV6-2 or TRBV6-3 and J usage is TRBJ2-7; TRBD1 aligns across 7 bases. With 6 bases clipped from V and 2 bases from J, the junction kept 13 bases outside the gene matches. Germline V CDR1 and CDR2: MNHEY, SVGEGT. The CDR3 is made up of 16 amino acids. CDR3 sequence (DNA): TGTGCCAGCAGCCGACTTGGACAGGCTAGACCCTACGAGCAGTACTTC. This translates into CASSRLGQARPYEQYF.

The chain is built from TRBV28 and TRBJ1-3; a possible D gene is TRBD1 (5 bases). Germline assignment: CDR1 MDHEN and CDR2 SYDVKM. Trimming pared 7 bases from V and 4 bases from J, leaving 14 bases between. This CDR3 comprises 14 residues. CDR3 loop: CASNPGSAGNTIYF. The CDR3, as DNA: TGTGCCAGCAACCCAGGGTCAGCGGGAAACACCATATATTTT.

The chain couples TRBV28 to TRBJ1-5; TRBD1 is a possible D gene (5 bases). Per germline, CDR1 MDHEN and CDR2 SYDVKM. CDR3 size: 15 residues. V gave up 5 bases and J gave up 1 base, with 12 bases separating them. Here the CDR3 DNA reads TGTGCCAGCAGTACGTTCGGGGGGAGCAATCAGCCCCAGCATTTT. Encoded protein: CASSTFGGSNQPQHF.

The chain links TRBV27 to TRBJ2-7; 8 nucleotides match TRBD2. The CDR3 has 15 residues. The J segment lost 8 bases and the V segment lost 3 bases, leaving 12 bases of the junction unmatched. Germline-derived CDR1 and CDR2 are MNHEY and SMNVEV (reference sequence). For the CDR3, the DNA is TGTGCCAGCAGTTTTTGGCGGGAGGATCTTACCCAGCAGTACTTC. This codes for CASSFWREDLTQQYF.

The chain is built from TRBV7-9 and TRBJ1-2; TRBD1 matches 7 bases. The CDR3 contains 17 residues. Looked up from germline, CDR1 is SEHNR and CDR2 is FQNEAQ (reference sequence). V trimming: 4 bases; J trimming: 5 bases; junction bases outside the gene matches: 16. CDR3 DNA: TGTGCCAGCAGCTCGACTCGCTCCGGGACAGTGTTATATGGCTACACCTTC. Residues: CASSSTRSGTVLYGYTF.

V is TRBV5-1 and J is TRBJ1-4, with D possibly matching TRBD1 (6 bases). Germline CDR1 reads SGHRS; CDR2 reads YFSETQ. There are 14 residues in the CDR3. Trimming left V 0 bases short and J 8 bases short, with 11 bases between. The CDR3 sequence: CASSLVSGGEKLFF. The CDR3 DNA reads TGCGCCAGCAGCTTGGTCTCGGGGGGCGAAAAACTGTTTTTT.

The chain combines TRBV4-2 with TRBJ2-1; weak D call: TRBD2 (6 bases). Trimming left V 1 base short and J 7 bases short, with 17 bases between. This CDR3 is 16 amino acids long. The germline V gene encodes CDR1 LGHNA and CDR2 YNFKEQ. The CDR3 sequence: CASSQAGRGTGNEQFF. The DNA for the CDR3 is TGTGCCAGCAGCCAAGCCGGGCGGGGTACGGGAAATGAGCAGTTCTTC.

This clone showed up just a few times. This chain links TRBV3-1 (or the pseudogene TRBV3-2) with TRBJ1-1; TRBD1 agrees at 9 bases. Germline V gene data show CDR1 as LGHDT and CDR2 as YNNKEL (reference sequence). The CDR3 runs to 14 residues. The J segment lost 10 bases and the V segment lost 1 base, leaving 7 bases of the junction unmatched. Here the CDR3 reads CASSQVTGGLAAFF. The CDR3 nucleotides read TGTGCCAGCAGCCAAGTGACAGGGGGTCTAGCAGCTTTCTTT.

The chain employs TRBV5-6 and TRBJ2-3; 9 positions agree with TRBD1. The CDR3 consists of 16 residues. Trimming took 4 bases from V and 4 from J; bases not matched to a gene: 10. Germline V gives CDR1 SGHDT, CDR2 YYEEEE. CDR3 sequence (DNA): TGTGCCAGCAGCCTTCTTCCACAGGGGGCGTCAGATACGCAGTATTTT. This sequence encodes CASSLLPQGASDTQYF.

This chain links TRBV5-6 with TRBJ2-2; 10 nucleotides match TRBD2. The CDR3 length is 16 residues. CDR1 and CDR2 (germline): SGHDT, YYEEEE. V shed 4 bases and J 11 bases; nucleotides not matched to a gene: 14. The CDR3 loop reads CASSLVVAGGVGELFF. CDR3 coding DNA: TGTGCCAGCAGCCTGGTGGTAGCGGGGGGTGTCGGTGAGCTGTTTTTT.

The CDR3 loop is CATSGVSQGARTEAFF. The CDR3 coding sequence is TGTGCCACCAGTGGCGTCTCACAGGGGGCTCGAACTGAAGCTTTCTTT. This sequence joins TRBV24-1 and TRBJ1-1; 9 nucleotides match TRBD1. This CDR3 comprises 16 residues. CDR1 and CDR2 (germline): KGHDR, SFDVKD. Unmatched junction bases numbered 11, after V lost 5 bases and J lost 5 bases.

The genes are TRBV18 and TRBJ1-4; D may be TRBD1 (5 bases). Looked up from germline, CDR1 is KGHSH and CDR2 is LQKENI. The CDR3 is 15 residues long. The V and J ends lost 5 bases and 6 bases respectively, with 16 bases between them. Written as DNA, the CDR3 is TGTGCCAGCTCATATGGGGGGACGTACTATGAAAAACTGTTTTTT. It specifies CASSYGGTYYEKLFF.

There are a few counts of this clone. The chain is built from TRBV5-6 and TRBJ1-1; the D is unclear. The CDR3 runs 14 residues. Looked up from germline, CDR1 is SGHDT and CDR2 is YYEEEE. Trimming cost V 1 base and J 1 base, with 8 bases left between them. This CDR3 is CASSLIYPNTEAFF. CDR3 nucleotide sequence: TGTGCCAGCAGCTTGATCTACCCGAACACTGAAGCTTTCTTT.

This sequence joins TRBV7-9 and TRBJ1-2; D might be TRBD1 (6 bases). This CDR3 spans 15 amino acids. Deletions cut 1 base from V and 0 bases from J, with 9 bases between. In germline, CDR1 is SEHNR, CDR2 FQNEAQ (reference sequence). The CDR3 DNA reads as TGTGCCAGCAGCTTAGGACAGGCGGCTAACTATGGCTACACCTTC. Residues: CASSLGQAANYGYTF.

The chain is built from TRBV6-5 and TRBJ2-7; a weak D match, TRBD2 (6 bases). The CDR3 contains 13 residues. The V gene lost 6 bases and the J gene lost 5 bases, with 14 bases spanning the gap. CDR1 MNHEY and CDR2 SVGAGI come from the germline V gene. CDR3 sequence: CASSRGKQHEQYF. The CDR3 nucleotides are TGTGCCAGCAGCCGGGGGAAACAACACGAGCAGTACTTC.